Listed below are T cell receptor beta chains from one sample, sequenced in a study of blood T cells in healthy people across ages. From the 5' RACE reads, TCRdb called clonotypes with MiXCR, one entry per CDR3 protein. The table has 800,000 to 950,000 distinct CDR3 sequences, roughly 43% seen once. Input material: blood. These receptors were obtained from a young man in good health. CDR3s include the opening cysteine and the closing phenylalanine or tryptophan. D genes are given only for firm matches. Only some rows state a clone size, as once, few, many or a class for expanded clones.

d_call,j_call,clone_size,v_call,cdr3_nt,cdr3_aa
.,TRBJ2-7,few,TRBV6-5,TGTGCCAGCAGTTACAGGGGAGCTAACTACGAGCAGTACTTC,CASSYRGANYEQYF
.,TRBJ2-7,.,TRBV4-1,TGCGCCAGCGGCCAAGGGGCCGCGAACGAGCAGTACTTC,CASGQGAANEQYF
.,TRBJ2-5,few,TRBV7-7,TGTGCTAGCAGCTTACGAGGGCGTGGGGAGACCCAGTACTTC,CASSLRGRGETQYF
.,TRBJ2-4,.,TRBV3-1,TGTGCCAGCAGCCAAGTGCAAAACATTCAGTACTTC,CASSQVQNIQYF
.,TRBJ2-1,.,TRBV25-1,TGTGCCGGCAGTCCGTATTCGGGCGGGTCCTCCTACAATGAGCAGTTCTTC,CAGSPYSGGSSYNEQFF
.,TRBJ1-2,.,TRBV4-3,TGCGCCAGCAGCCAAGACCACGGATTAACGCCTCACGGCTACACCTTC,CASSQDHGLTPHGYTF
.,TRBJ1-5,few,TRBV12-3/TRBV12-4,TGTGCCAGCAGCTGGGAGTCAAATCAGCCCCAGCATTTT,CASSWESNQPQHF
.,TRBJ2-2,few,TRBV7-2,TGTGCCAGCAGCTTAGTGCCAGTGAACACCGGGGAGCTGTTTTTT,CASSLVPVNTGELFF
TRBD2,TRBJ2-7,.,TRBV7-2,TGTGCCAGCAGCTTAGGTGGCCTAGCGGGGGACGTCTACGAGCAGTACTTC,CASSLGGLAGDVYEQYF
TRBD1,TRBJ1-4,few,TRBV4-3,TGCGCCAGCAGCCAATCCAGGGGGCCGACCCCAGAAAAACTGTTTTTT,CASSQSRGPTPEKLFF
.,TRBJ1-2,.,TRBV2,TGTGCCAGCAGTGCTCCAACTAACTATGGCTACACCTTC,CASSAPTNYGYTF
TRBD1,TRBJ1-2,.,TRBV4-3,TGCGCCAGCAGCCAAGCTTCAGGGGGTAACTATGGCTACACCTTC,CASSQASGGNYGYTF
.,TRBJ2-5,once,TRBV20-1,TGCAGTGCTAGGGACATTATATTTGAGACCCAGTACTTC,CSARDIIFETQYF
.,TRBJ2-1,few,TRBV6-6,TGTGCCAGCAGCCCAAATACCGAGGAGCAGTTCTTC,CASSPNTEEQFF
TRBD1,TRBJ1-5,.,TRBV6-6,TGTGCCAGCAGTATTGACAGGGCCCTCAATCAGCCCCAGCATTTT,CASSIDRALNQPQHF
.,TRBJ2-6,.,TRBV3-1,TGTGCCAGCAGCCACGGTCCCAGGGGCTCTGGGGCCAACGTCCTGACTTTC,CASSHGPRGSGANVLTF
.,TRBJ2-5,.,TRBV12-3/TRBV12-4,TGTGCCAGCAGCGATGGACACCGGAGGGAGCAGTACTTC,CASSDGHRREQYF
.,TRBJ1-2,.,TRBV20-1,TGCAGTGCTAGAGATGGGGCGAACTATGGCTACACCTTC,CSARDGANYGYTF
TRBD1,TRBJ1-6,.,TRBV6-1,TGTGCCAGCACCCCTACATGGGTTCCCGGACAGGGAAATAATTCACCCCTCCACTTT,CASTPTWVPGQGNNSPLHF
TRBD1,TRBJ2-7,.,TRBV7-6,TGTGCCAGCAGCCCGCGGGACAGGGTCCACTACGAGCAGTACTTC,CASSPRDRVHYEQYF
.,TRBJ2-1,few,TRBV9,TGTGCCAGCAGCGTAGGTCCAGGCCGGGATGAGCAGTTCTTC,CASSVGPGRDEQFF
.,TRBJ2-1,.,TRBV5-1,TGCGCCAGCAGGCGCGGGAAGGTCTACAATGAGCAGTTCTTC,CASRRGKVYNEQFF
TRBD1,TRBJ1-5,.,TRBV20-1,TGCAGTGCTAGAGATGGCAGGCGGACAGGTGGCAATCAGCCCCAGCATTTT,CSARDGRRTGGNQPQHF
.,TRBJ2-7,few,TRBV27,TGTGCCAGCAGTCCAGACCTCATGCGGGCCTACGAGCAGTACTTC,CASSPDLMRAYEQYF
TRBD1,TRBJ1-4,.,TRBV4-3,TGCGCCAGCAGCCAAGTGAACAGGGGTCCCGGGGGAAAACTGTTTTTT,CASSQVNRGPGGKLFF
.,TRBJ1-2,.,TRBV29-1,TGCAGTTCCGGGGGGGGGGACGACTATGGCTACACCTTC,CSSGGGDDYGYTF
TRBD2,TRBJ2-1,few,TRBV4-1,TGCGCCAGCAGGCTGGGGCCGACACCGGGACTAGCCATGAATGAGCAGTTCTTC,CASRLGPTPGLAMNEQFF
.,TRBJ2-7,few,TRBV20-1,TGCAGTTTTTACCACTCCTACGAGCAGTACTTC,CSFYHSYEQYF
.,TRBJ1-2,.,TRBV10-3,TGTGCCATCCTCAGAGGGATTAACTATGGCTACACCTTC,CAILRGINYGYTF
.,TRBJ1-2,.,TRBV18,TGTGCCAGCTCACTTCGGGACGACTATGGCTACACCTTC,CASSLRDDYGYTF
.,TRBJ2-7,many,TRBV27,TGTGCCAGCAGTTTGCGAGGGACGTCCTACGAGCAGTACTTC,CASSLRGTSYEQYF
TRBD1,TRBJ2-3,.,TRBV5-1,TGCGCCAGCAGCAAATGGGACAGAAGCACAGATACGCAGTATTTT,CASSKWDRSTDTQYF
.,TRBJ2-7,.,TRBV4-2,TGTGCCAGCAGCCAAGGAACGACGGGGGAGAGCTCCTACGAGCAGTACTTC,CASSQGTTGESSYEQYF
.,TRBJ2-1,.,TRBV12-3/TRBV12-4,TGTGCCAGCAACCCGGGTCTTAGTTTTAATGAGCAGTTCTTC,CASNPGLSFNEQFF
TRBD1,TRBJ2-7,.,TRBV4-1,TGCGCCAGCAGCCACCAACCGGGACAGGTATACGAGCAGTACTTC,CASSHQPGQVYEQYF
.,TRBJ2-1,.,TRBV7-2,TGTGCCAGCAGCTTAGCGCGTCGAGACACGTTCTTC,CASSLARRDTFF
TRBD1,TRBJ1-2,few,TRBV5-6,TGTGCCAGCAGCCGATCCCCGCCGGGGGACAGGGCCTATGGCTACACCTTC,CASSRSPPGDRAYGYTF
.,TRBJ2-7,few,TRBV6-1,TGTGCCAGCAGTGAAAGGTTTGCGGGGAACCCTAGCTCCTACGAGCAGTACTTC,CASSERFAGNPSSYEQYF
TRBD1,TRBJ2-3,many,TRBV12-3/TRBV12-4,TGTGCCAGCAGCTCCAACCTCCCGGGACAGGGAGGGACTAGCACAGATACGCAGTATTTT,CASSSNLPGQGGTSTDTQYF
.,TRBJ2-6,.,TRBV11-1,TGTGCCAGCAGCTCAGAGAGCTCTGGGGCCAACGTCCTGACTTTC,CASSSESSGANVLTF
TRBD1,TRBJ1-2,.,TRBV12-3/TRBV12-4,TGTGCCAGCAGTTTCCCCACCGGGACAGGGTATGGTTACACCTTC,CASSFPTGTGYGYTF
TRBD1,TRBJ1-4,.,TRBV5-1,TGCGCCAGCAGCGGAGGGACAGGGGGTAATGAAAAACTGTTTTTT,CASSGGTGGNEKLFF
TRBD1,TRBJ2-3,.,TRBV4-1,TGCGCCAGCAGCATGCGGACAGGGGGCCTCACAGATACGCAGTATTTT,CASSMRTGGLTDTQYF
.,TRBJ2-1,once,TRBV11-2,TGTGCCAGCAGCCGAAGCGGAAATTCCTACAACGAGCAGTTCTTC,CASSRSGNSYNEQFF
.,TRBJ2-1,.,TRBV7-9,TGTGCCAGCAGCTTAGTCGTCGCGGGGTACAATGAGCAGTTCTTC,CASSLVVAGYNEQFF
.,TRBJ2-2,.,TRBV4-2,TGTGCCAGCAGCCAAGATCTTGGGAGAACCGGGGAGCTGTTTTTT,CASSQDLGRTGELFF
TRBD1,TRBJ1-4,.,TRBV20-1,TGCAGTGCTGACAGGGGTGGCGAAAAACTGTTTTTT,CSADRGGEKLFF
.,TRBJ1-4,.,TRBV21-1,TGTGCCAGCAGCAGACCGACAGGAGCTAATGAAAAACTGTTTTTT,CASSRPTGANEKLFF
.,TRBJ2-3,.,TRBV6-2/TRBV6-3,TGTGCCAGCTCCGGGGCCAGAACAGATACGCAGTATTTT,CASSGARTDTQYF
.,TRBJ1-5,.,TRBV15,TGTGCCACCAGCAGAGATTTTGGGTCAAATCAGCCCCAGCATTTT,CATSRDFGSNQPQHF
.,TRBJ1-1,.,TRBV28,TGTGCCAGCAGTTCGGATTGGATGAACACTGAAGCTTTCTTT,CASSSDWMNTEAFF
TRBD2,TRBJ2-5,.,TRBV20-1,TGCAGTGCGCGGTTAGCGGGGGGATCGGAGACCCAGTACTTC,CSARLAGGSETQYF
TRBD2,TRBJ2-5,.,TRBV2,TGTGCCAGCAGTGACCTAGCGGGGATAGAGACCCAGTACTTC,CASSDLAGIETQYF
TRBD1,TRBJ1-4,.,TRBV18,TGTGCCAGCTCACGTGAAACCACAGGGGCCGGGGGAAAACTGTTTTTT,CASSRETTGAGGKLFF
.,TRBJ2-7,.,TRBV4-2,TGTGCCAGCAGTTTCGACCGCGACGAGCAGTACTTC,CASSFDRDEQYF
.,TRBJ2-2,.,TRBV11-3,TGTGCCAGCAGCTTAGGAGGACCGTCCAACGGGGAGCTGTTTTTT,CASSLGGPSNGELFF
TRBD1,TRBJ2-2,.,TRBV20-1,TGCAGTGCAAAACCACTCGGACAGGACGGCGGGGAGCTGTTTTTT,CSAKPLGQDGGELFF